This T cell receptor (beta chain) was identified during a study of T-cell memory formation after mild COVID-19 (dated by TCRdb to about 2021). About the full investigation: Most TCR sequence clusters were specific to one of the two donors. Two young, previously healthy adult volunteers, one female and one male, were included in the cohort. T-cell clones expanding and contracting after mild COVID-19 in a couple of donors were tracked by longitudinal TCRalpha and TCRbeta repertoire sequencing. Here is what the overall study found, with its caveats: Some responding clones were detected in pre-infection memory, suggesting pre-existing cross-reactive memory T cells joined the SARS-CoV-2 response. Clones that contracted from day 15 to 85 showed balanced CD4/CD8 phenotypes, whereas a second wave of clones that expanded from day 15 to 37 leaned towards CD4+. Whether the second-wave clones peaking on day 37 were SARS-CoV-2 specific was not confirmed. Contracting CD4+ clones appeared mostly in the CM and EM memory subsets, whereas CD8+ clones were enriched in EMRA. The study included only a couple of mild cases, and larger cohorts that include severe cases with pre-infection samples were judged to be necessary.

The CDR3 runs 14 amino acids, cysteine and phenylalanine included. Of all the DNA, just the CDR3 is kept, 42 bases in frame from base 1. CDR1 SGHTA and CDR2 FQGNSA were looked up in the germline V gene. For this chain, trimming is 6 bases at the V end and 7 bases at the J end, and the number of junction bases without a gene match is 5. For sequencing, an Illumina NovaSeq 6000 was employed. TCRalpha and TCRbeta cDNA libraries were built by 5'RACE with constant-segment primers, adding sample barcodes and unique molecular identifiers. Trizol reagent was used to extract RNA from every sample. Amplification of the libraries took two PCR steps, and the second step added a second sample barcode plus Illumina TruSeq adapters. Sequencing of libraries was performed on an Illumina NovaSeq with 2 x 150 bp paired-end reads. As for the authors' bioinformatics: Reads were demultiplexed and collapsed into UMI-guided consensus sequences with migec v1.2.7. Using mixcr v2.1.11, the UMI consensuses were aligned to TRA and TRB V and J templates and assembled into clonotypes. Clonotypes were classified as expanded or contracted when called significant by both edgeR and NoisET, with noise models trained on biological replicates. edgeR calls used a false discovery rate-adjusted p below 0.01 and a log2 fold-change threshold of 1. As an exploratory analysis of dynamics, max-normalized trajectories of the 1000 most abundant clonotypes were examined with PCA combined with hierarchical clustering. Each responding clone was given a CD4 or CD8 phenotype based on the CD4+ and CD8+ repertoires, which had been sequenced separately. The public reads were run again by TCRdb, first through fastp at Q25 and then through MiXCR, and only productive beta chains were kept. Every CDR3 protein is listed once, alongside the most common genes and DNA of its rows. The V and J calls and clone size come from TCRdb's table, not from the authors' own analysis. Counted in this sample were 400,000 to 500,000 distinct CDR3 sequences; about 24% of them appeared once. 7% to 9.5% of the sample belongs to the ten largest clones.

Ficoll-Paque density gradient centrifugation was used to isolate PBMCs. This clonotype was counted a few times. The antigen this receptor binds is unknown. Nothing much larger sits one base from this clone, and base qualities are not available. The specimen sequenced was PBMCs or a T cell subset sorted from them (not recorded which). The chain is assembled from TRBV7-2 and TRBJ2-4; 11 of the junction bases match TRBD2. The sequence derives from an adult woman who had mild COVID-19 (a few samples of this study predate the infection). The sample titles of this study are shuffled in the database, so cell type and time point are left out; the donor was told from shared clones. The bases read TGTGCCAGCAGGGTAGCGGGAGGGCCCAACATTCAGTACTTC. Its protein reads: CASRVAGGPNIQYF.